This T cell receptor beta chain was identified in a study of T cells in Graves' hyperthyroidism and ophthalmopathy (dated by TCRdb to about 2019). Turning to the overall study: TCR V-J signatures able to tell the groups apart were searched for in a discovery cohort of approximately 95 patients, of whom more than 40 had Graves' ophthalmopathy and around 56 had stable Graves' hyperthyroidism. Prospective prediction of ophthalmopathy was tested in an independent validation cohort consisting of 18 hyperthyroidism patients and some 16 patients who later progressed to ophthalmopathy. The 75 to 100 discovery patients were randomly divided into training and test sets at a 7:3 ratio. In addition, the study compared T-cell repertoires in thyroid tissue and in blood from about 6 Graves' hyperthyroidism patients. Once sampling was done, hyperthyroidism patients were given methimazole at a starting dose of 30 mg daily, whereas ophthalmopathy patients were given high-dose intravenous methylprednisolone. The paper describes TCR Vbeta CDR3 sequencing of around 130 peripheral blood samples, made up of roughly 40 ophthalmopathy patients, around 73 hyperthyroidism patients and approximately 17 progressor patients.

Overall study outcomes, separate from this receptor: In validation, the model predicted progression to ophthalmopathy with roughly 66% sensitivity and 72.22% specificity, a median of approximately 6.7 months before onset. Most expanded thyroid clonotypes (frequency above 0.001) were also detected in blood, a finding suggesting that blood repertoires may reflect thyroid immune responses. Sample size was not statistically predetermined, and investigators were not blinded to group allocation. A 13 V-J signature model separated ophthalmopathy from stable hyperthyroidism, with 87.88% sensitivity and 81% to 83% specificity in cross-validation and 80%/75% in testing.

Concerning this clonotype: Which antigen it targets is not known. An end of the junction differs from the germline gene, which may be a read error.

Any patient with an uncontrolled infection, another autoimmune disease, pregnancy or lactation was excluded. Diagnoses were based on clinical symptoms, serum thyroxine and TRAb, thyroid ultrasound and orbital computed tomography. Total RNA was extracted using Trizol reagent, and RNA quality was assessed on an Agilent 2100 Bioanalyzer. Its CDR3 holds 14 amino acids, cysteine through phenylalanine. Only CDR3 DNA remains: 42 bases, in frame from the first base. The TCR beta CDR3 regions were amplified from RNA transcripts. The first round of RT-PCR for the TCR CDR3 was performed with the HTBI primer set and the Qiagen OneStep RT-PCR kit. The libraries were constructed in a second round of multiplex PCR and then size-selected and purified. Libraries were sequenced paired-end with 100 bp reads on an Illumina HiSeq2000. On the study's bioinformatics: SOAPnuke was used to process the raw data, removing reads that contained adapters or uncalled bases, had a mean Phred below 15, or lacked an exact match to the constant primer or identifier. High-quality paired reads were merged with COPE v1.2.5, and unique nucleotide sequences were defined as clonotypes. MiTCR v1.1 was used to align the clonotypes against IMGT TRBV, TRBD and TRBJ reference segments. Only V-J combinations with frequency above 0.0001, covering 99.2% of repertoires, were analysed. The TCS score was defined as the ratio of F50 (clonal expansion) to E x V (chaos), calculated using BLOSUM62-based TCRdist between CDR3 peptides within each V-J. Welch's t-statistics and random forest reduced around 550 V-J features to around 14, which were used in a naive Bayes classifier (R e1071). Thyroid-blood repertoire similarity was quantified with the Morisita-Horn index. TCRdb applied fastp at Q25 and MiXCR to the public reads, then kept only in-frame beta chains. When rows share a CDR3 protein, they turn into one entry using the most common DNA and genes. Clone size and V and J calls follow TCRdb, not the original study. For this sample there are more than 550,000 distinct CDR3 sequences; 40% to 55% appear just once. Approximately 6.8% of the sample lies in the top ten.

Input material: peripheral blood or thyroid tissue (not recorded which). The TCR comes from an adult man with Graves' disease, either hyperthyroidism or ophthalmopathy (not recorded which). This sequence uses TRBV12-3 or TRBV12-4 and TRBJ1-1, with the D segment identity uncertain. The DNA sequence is TGTGCCAGCAGTTTAGCGCGGGTATACGGTGAAGCTTCCTTT. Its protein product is CASSLARVYGEASF.